These T cell receptor beta chains were read from a single sample in a study of CD8 T cells in Susac syndrome. TCRdb analysed the immunoSEQ multiplex PCR reads with MiXCR anew, one entry per CDR3 protein. The sample contains over 150,000 distinct CDR3 sequences, roughly 96% of which appear only once. Sequencing used CD4+ T cells from PBMCs. The receptors shown here come from a human donor with multiple sclerosis. Both conserved end residues are part of each CDR3. The D gene is left open where the match is weak. Clone sizes are given selectively: once, few, many, or a class where the clone is expanded.

J gene: TRBJ1-6; V gene: TRBV6-5; D gene: NA; clone size: NA; CDR3 protein: CASSFGTAAYNSPLHF; CDR3 DNA: TGTGCCAGCAGTTTTGGAACAGCCGCATATAATTCACCCCTCCACTTT
J gene: TRBJ2-7; V gene: TRBV10-3; D gene: NA; clone size: NA; CDR3 protein: CAMSRGAGHEQYF; CDR3 DNA: TGTGCCATGTCTAGGGGGGCAGGGCACGAGCAGTACTTC
J gene: TRBJ1-2; V gene: TRBV29-1; D gene: NA; clone size: NA; CDR3 protein: CSFLNRESYGYTF; CDR3 DNA: TGCAGCTTCCTCAACAGGGAGTCCTATGGCTACACCTTC
J gene: TRBJ1-5; V gene: TRBV30; D gene: NA; clone size: NA; CDR3 protein: CAWTIGINQPQHF; CDR3 DNA: TGTGCCTGGACCATTGGGATTAATCAGCCCCAGCATTTT
J gene: TRBJ1-2; V gene: TRBV30; D gene: NA; clone size: NA; CDR3 protein: CAWSVLRTWRPNYGYTF; CDR3 DNA: TGTGCCTGGAGTGTACTTAGGACATGGCGGCCTAACTATGGCTACACCTTC
J gene: TRBJ1-4; V gene: TRBV29-1; D gene: NA; clone size: NA; CDR3 protein: CSVVYDDEKLFF; CDR3 DNA: TGCAGCGTTGTTTACGATGACGAAAAACTGTTTTTT
J gene: TRBJ2-1; V gene: TRBV29-1; D gene: NA; clone size: once; CDR3 protein: CSVQALLSPNEQFF; CDR3 DNA: TGCAGCGTTCAAGCCCTTCTTTCCCCCAATGAGCAGTTCTTC
J gene: TRBJ2-5; V gene: TRBV9; D gene: NA; clone size: NA; CDR3 protein: CASSVTLGPQETQYF; CDR3 DNA: TGTGCCAGCAGCGTAACCTTGGGGCCACAAGAGACCCAGTACTTC
J gene: TRBJ1-5; V gene: TRBV7-3; D gene: TRBD1; clone size: NA; CDR3 protein: CASSRDRDQPQHF; CDR3 DNA: TGTGCCAGCAGCCGGGACAGAGATCAGCCCCAGCATTTT
J gene: TRBJ1-4; V gene: TRBV5-4; D gene: NA; clone size: NA; CDR3 protein: CASSRGPEKLFF; CDR3 DNA: TGTGCCAGCAGTAGGGGCCCCGAAAAACTGTTTTTT
J gene: TRBJ1-1; V gene: TRBV6-6; D gene: NA; clone size: NA; CDR3 protein: CASSSRGTGNF; CDR3 DNA: TGTGCCAGCAGTTCCCGGGGGACGGGAAACTTT
J gene: TRBJ2-1; V gene: TRBV2; D gene: NA; clone size: NA; CDR3 protein: CASTKSSYNEQFF; CDR3 DNA: TGTGCCAGCACCAAGAGTTCCTACAATGAGCAGTTCTTC
J gene: TRBJ2-7; V gene: TRBV11-2; D gene: TRBD2; clone size: NA; CDR3 protein: CASRLGLAGTYEQYF; CDR3 DNA: TGTGCCAGCAGGTTGGGACTAGCGGGGACCTACGAGCAGTACTTC
J gene: TRBJ2-5; V gene: TRBV9; D gene: NA; clone size: NA; CDR3 protein: CASSVEVGVQETQYF; CDR3 DNA: TGTGCCAGCAGCGTAGAAGTGGGGGTTCAAGAGACCCAGTACTTC
J gene: TRBJ2-1; V gene: TRBV12-3/TRBV12-4; D gene: NA; clone size: NA; CDR3 protein: CASRPRHDNEQFF; CDR3 DNA: TGTGCCAGCAGACCTCGCCACGACAATGAGCAGTTCTTC
J gene: TRBJ2-1; V gene: TRBV20-1; D gene: TRBD2; clone size: NA; CDR3 protein: CSPSSSGRLTNEQFF; CDR3 DNA: TGCAGTCCGTCGTCCAGCGGGAGGCTCACAAATGAGCAGTTCTTC
J gene: TRBJ1-5; V gene: TRBV4-1; D gene: NA; clone size: NA; CDR3 protein: CASSRSGNQPQHF; CDR3 DNA: TGCGCCAGCAGCCGTTCAGGGAATCAGCCCCAGCATTTT
J gene: TRBJ1-2; V gene: TRBV24-1; D gene: NA; clone size: NA; CDR3 protein: CATSDAYRDANYGYTF; CDR3 DNA: TGTGCCACCAGTGATGCATACAGGGACGCGAACTATGGCTACACCTTC
J gene: TRBJ2-7; V gene: TRBV19; D gene: NA; clone size: NA; CDR3 protein: CASSPGTSYEQYF; CDR3 DNA: TGTGCCAGTAGTCCAGGGACATCCTACGAGCAGTACTTC
J gene: TRBJ2-5; V gene: TRBV11-3; D gene: NA; clone size: NA; CDR3 protein: CASSFQSGQTQYF; CDR3 DNA: TGTGCCAGCAGCTTCCAGTCCGGACAGACCCAGTACTTC
J gene: TRBJ1-5; V gene: TRBV7-2; D gene: NA; clone size: once; CDR3 protein: CASSWAGRHNQPQHF; CDR3 DNA: TGTGCCAGCAGCTGGGCAGGCCGTCACAATCAGCCCCAGCATTTT
J gene: TRBJ1-5; V gene: TRBV11-2; D gene: NA; clone size: once; CDR3 protein: CASSLELGPQHF; CDR3 DNA: TGTGCCAGCAGCTTAGAACTGGGACCTCAGCATTTT
J gene: TRBJ2-3; V gene: TRBV2; D gene: NA; clone size: NA; CDR3 protein: CASSPDRVSTDTQYF; CDR3 DNA: TGTGCCAGCAGTCCAGACCGAGTAAGCACAGATACGCAGTATTTT
J gene: TRBJ2-3; V gene: TRBV18; D gene: NA; clone size: NA; CDR3 protein: CASSPSSDTDTQYF; CDR3 DNA: TGTGCCAGCTCACCGAGCAGCGACACAGATACGCAGTATTTT
J gene: TRBJ1-2; V gene: TRBV3-1; D gene: TRBD1; clone size: NA; CDR3 protein: CASSQEDRAHGYTF; CDR3 DNA: TGTGCCAGCAGCCAAGAGGACAGGGCCCATGGCTACACCTTC
J gene: TRBJ2-7; V gene: TRBV20-1; D gene: TRBD2; clone size: NA; CDR3 protein: CSASLAGVTYEQYF; CDR3 DNA: TGCAGTGCTAGTTTAGCGGGGGTGACCTACGAGCAGTACTTC
J gene: TRBJ2-7; V gene: TRBV19; D gene: TRBD2; clone size: NA; CDR3 protein: CASSETSGIGYEQYF; CDR3 DNA: TGTGCCAGTAGTGAGACTAGCGGGATCGGGTACGAGCAGTACTTC
J gene: TRBJ2-3; V gene: TRBV15; D gene: TRBD2; clone size: NA; CDR3 protein: CATSGRYSGLAGASTDTQYF; CDR3 DNA: TGTGCCACCAGCGGACGGTACAGCGGACTAGCGGGGGCTAGCACAGATACGCAGTATTTT
J gene: TRBJ1-6; V gene: TRBV12-3/TRBV12-4; D gene: NA; clone size: NA; CDR3 protein: CASSFANSPLHF; CDR3 DNA: TGTGCCAGCAGTTTTGCCAATTCACCCCTCCACTTT
J gene: TRBJ2-3; V gene: TRBV12-3/TRBV12-4; D gene: NA; clone size: once; CDR3 protein: CASSFTHATDTQYF; CDR3 DNA: TGTGCCAGCAGTTTTACACACGCCACAGATACGCAGTATTTT
J gene: TRBJ2-1; V gene: TRBV7-7; D gene: NA; clone size: NA; CDR3 protein: CASSDGQFHNEQFF; CDR3 DNA: TGTGCCAGCAGCGATGGACAGTTTCACAATGAGCAGTTCTTC
J gene: TRBJ2-1; V gene: TRBV11-3; D gene: NA; clone size: NA; CDR3 protein: CASSLMEEAGEQFF; CDR3 DNA: TGTGCCAGCAGCTTAATGGAGGAGGCGGGAGAGCAGTTCTTC
J gene: TRBJ1-4; V gene: TRBV29-1; D gene: NA; clone size: NA; CDR3 protein: CSVEVINEKLFF; CDR3 DNA: TGCAGCGTTGAAGTCATTAATGAAAAACTGTTTTTT
J gene: TRBJ2-5; V gene: TRBV9; D gene: TRBD1; clone size: once; CDR3 protein: CASSTPLRDRGQETQYF; CDR3 DNA: TGTGCCAGCAGCACCCCCCTGCGGGACAGGGGTCAAGAGACCCAGTACTTC
J gene: TRBJ1-5; V gene: TRBV30; D gene: NA; clone size: NA; CDR3 protein: CAWSRRGGNQPQHF; CDR3 DNA: TGTGCCTGGAGTAGGAGAGGCGGCAATCAGCCCCAGCATTTT
J gene: TRBJ2-1; V gene: TRBV30; D gene: TRBD2; clone size: once; CDR3 protein: CAWGLAGGRGEQFF; CDR3 DNA: TGTGCCTGGGGACTAGCGGGAGGGCGAGGTGAGCAGTTCTTC
J gene: TRBJ1-1; V gene: TRBV12-3/TRBV12-4; D gene: NA; clone size: NA; CDR3 protein: CASSQRQTNTEAFF; CDR3 DNA: TGTGCCAGCAGTCAGAGGCAGACGAACACTGAAGCTTTCTTT
J gene: TRBJ2-2; V gene: TRBV3-1; D gene: NA; clone size: NA; CDR3 protein: CASSRAGTLTGELFF; CDR3 DNA: TGTGCCAGCAGCCGGGCCGGGACACTCACCGGGGAGCTGTTTTTT
J gene: TRBJ1-2; V gene: TRBV3-1; D gene: NA; clone size: NA; CDR3 protein: CASSQATVTGSGYTF; CDR3 DNA: TGTGCCAGCAGCCAAGCGACTGTGACTGGGAGTGGCTACACCTTC
J gene: TRBJ1-1; V gene: TRBV5-1; D gene: NA; clone size: NA; CDR3 protein: CASSLRGDEGEAFF; CDR3 DNA: TGCGCCAGCAGCCTCCGCGGGGATGAGGGTGAAGCTTTCTTT
J gene: TRBJ2-3; V gene: TRBV2; D gene: NA; clone size: NA; CDR3 protein: CASSIRGVPDTQYF; CDR3 DNA: TGTGCCAGCAGTATCAGAGGGGTCCCAGATACGCAGTATTTT
J gene: TRBJ2-3; V gene: TRBV20-1; D gene: NA; clone size: NA; CDR3 protein: CSARVFDSPGDTQYF; CDR3 DNA: TGCAGTGCTAGAGTCTTTGACTCCCCTGGAGATACGCAGTATTTT